This T cell receptor beta chain derives from a study of T cell responses to AZD1222 COVID-19 vaccine (dated by TCRdb to 2020 to 2022). Background on the whole study: AZD1222 recipients whose second dose came at about 4 weeks and those whose second dose came at about 12 weeks were combined into one group, since spike-specific TCR depth and breadth did not differ between the two schedules. TCR sequencing covered about 230 trial participants: 207 given two doses of AZD1222 and 26 given two doses of MenACWY control vaccine. Enrollment into the trials was organized by age into subgroups of 18-55, 56-69 and 70-plus years, and those subgroups contained about 150, 27 and 61 TCR-sequenced participants, respectively. Points the paper makes about the study in general: Reportedly, close to half of the unique spike-specific TCRs recognized epitopes lying outside the regions that are mutated in the B.1.351 and B.1.1.7 variants. Because no samples from the day 14 peak response were available, repertoires could be characterized only after the peak T cell response. The 56-69-year group was small, and its depth increase did not reach significance, likely because of low power. Participants were mostly white British, with more females than males. The authors suggested clonal diversity may have been underestimated. Conclusions about previously exposed vaccinees are limited, since just 6 or 7 AZD1222 recipients were seropositive for SARS-CoV-2 at baseline. Spike-specific TCR breadth and depth rose significantly after two AZD1222 doses compared with day 0 and with MenACWY recipients. CD4 TCRs associated with the vaccine covered the entire spike protein, and the dominant responses were in regions 160-218 and 743-854.

The time point tag for this specimen amounts to: baseline before first vaccination. Samples from vaccinated people were obtained from the UK trials COV001 and COV002, which included a single-blind randomized controlled phase 2/3 trial of AZD1222 (ChAdOx1 nCoV-19) in healthy adults. For TCRbeta chain sequencing, PBMC samples were collected from trial participants at day 0 and at day 28 after the second dose. The CDR3 regions of human TCRbeta chains were subjected to immunosequencing. Per the source publication's procedure: Repertoire TCRs were checked for matches against a reference library of SARS-CoV-2-specific TCRs that had been generated using the MIRA antigen-specificity platform. Breadth meant the fraction of unique TCRs that were SARS-CoV-2-associated, whereas depth meant the fraction of total T cells that were SARS-CoV-2-associated. Using the MIRA data, every spike-specific TCR was mapped to the spike region that the TCR reacted to and assigned to either a CD4 or a CD8 class. Log10-transformed breadth and depth values were compared by one-way ANOVA with Sidak's multiple comparisons tests. TCRdb provides this immuneACCESS table in a form limited to in-frame rearrangements. Some clones are lacking; in checked studies, under half of them reflect an unresolved V gene, and why the rest are absent is not known. D and trimming were read from the DNA, whereas the V and J calls and clone size are those reported in that table. The sample table records about 82,000 clones; 90% to 95% of these occur just once. Roughly 5.2% of the sample belongs to the ten largest clones.

From the cysteine through the phenylalanine, the CDR3 covers 14 amino acids. Only the CDR3 part of the read is kept: 42 bases, read in frame from the first base. Reading the germline V gene gives CDR1 MDHEN and CDR2 SYDVKM. Trimming leaves V shorter by 6 bases and J shorter by 6 bases, with the junction holding 6 bases beyond the gene matches. A note on this clone: It lacks a known antigen. No quality values exist for individual bases; no much larger clone is one base distant.

The specimen was peripheral blood, collected on day 0 of AZD1222 vaccination. The V and J segments used are TRBV28 and TRBJ1-5; TRBD1 agrees with 9 junctional bases. The receptor comes from an adult in good health. In nucleotides, the sequence is TGTGCCAGCAGGGGACAGGGTCTGGGTCAGCCCCAGCATTTT. This encodes CASRGQGLGQPQHF.